The 30 T cell receptor beta chains reported below all come from one sample, sequenced in a study of blood T cell repertoires in COVID-19. Assay used: immunoSEQ multiplex PCR; TCRdb lists only in-frame clones, some missing. The sample includes around 190,000 clones, roughly 84% of them seen just once. Sample: peripheral blood. Source of these receptors: a human donor in a cohort sampled during active COVID-19.

The chain has TRBV13 and TRBJ2-7; 9 bases fit TRBD2. The CDR3 runs to 15 residues. Per the germline V gene, CDR1 is PRHDT and CDR2 is FYEKMQ (reference sequence). With V trimmed by 5 bases and J by 3 bases, 8 bases remained unmatched. The CDR3 bases are TGTGCCAGCAGCCCCGGGACTAGCACATACTACGAGCAGTACTTC. It encodes CASSPGTSTYYEQYF.

The genes are TRBV7-9 and TRBJ2-7, with 8 bases identical to TRBD2. J lost 3 bases, V lost 6 bases, and 7 bases had no gene match. There are 14 residues in the CDR3. CDR1 and CDR2 (germline): SEHNR, FQNEAQ (reference sequence). In DNA, the CDR3 is TGTGCCAGCAGTCGACTCCGGGGGGGCTACGAGCAGTACTTC. Amino acids: CASSRLRGGYEQYF.

This chain uses TRBV4-1 with TRBJ2-7; maybe TRBD1 (5 bases). The CDR3 has 15 residues. Trimming pared 0 bases from V and 3 bases from J, leaving 12 bases between. Germline V lookup: CDR1 MGHRA, CDR2 YSYEKL. CDR3 in amino acids: CASSQDRGSFYEQYF. CDR3 nucleotides: TGCGCCAGCAGCCAAGATAGGGGCAGTTTCTACGAGCAGTACTTC.

The V and J genes are TRBV27 and TRBJ2-7; D unclear. The CDR3 covers 13 residues. The germline gives CDR1 MNHEY, CDR2 SMNVEV (reference sequence). V was pared by 4 bases and J by 6 bases, with 13 bases between. CDR3 sequence: CASSSSITAEQYF. The CDR3 region has the DNA TGTGCCAGCAGTTCATCAATAACAGCCGAGCAGTACTTC.

The chain carries TRBV6-2 or TRBV6-3 and TRBJ2-1; 9 bases are shared with TRBD2. The CDR3 length is 16 residues. The trim removed 2 bases at V and 8 bases at J, leaving 10 bases unmatched. Germline CDR1 and CDR2: MNHEY and SVGEGT. The CDR3 coding sequence is TGTGCCAGCAGTTACGCCGGGACTAGCCTTATTGATGAGCAGTTCTTC. Translation: CASSYAGTSLIDEQFF.

The chain couples TRBV3-1 (or the pseudogene TRBV3-2) to TRBJ1-1; D uncertain. The CDR3 length is 13 residues. Germline CDR1 and CDR2: LGHDT and YNNKEL (reference sequence). V gave up 8 bases and J gave up 2 bases, with 12 bases separating them. The CDR3 here is CASGERLNTEAFF. CDR3 DNA sequence: TGTGCCAGCGGAGAGCGCCTAAACACTGAAGCTTTCTTT.

The chain recombines TRBV6-1 with TRBJ1-3, with a tentative D call TRBD1 (5 bases). The V end was cut by 2 bases, the J end by 2 bases, with 13 bases between. CDR1 is MNHNS and CDR2 is SASEGT in the germline V gene. This CDR3 has 16 amino acids. The CDR3 sequence: CASSEYRWGTGNTIYF. As DNA, the CDR3 is TGTGCCAGCAGTGAATACAGGTGGGGCACTGGAAACACCATATATTTT.

This chain links TRBV28 with TRBJ1-1; D remains unclear. Trimming shortened V by 3 bases and J by 8 bases, and 13 bases separated the two germline ends. Germline V CDR1 and CDR2: MDHEN, SYDVKM. The CDR3 sequence is 13 residues long. The CDR3 region has the DNA TGTGCCAGCAGTTTGGGCAGGCGTGCCGAAGCTTTCTTT. It encodes CASSLGRRAEAFF.

The rearrangement uses TRBV4-2 and TRBJ2-1; TRBD2 is a possible D gene (5 bases). The CDR3 is 16 amino acids. Trimming took off 5 bases at V and 7 bases at J, with 21 bases between the two ends. Germline CDR1 is LGHNA and CDR2 is YNFKEQ. The CDR3 DNA is TGTGCCAGCAGCTACGGACTGAACCTAGTAGGGAATGAGCAGTTCTTC. Amino acids: CASSYGLNLVGNEQFF.

This clone appeared a single time. Here the CDR3 DNA reads TGTGCCACCAGTGATGGGGGGGCTGGCTACACCTTC. It translates to CATSDGGAGYTF. The chain carries TRBV24-1 and TRBJ1-2; weak D call: TRBD1 (6 bases). Germline loops: CDR1 KGHDR, CDR2 SFDVKD. V was clipped by 3 bases and J by 7 bases, with 8 bases between them. This CDR3 is 12 amino acids long.

The chain's CDR3 is CASSLPGQTGEQYF. In DNA form, the CDR3 reads TGTGCCAGCAGCTTACCCGGGCAAACGGGGGAGCAGTACTTC. J is TRBJ2-7 and V is TRBV7-2, with D tentatively TRBD2 (5 bases). V gave up 2 bases and J gave up 7 bases, with 15 bases separating them. Germline CDR1 reads SGHTA; CDR2 reads FQGNSA. The CDR3 has 14 residues.

The chain joins TRBV4-2 to TRBJ2-3; D gene ambiguous. Trimming removed 0 bases at V and 7 bases at J, with 5 bases between. The CDR3 spans 12 residues. The germline V gene encodes CDR1 LGHNA and CDR2 YNFKEQ. The chain's CDR3 is CASSQDQNTQYF. CDR3 nucleotides: TGTGCCAGCAGCCAAGACCAGAATACGCAGTATTTT.

The V call is TRBV7-2, the J call TRBJ1-2; the D gene is possibly TRBD1 (6 bases). V gave up 3 bases and J gave up 6 bases, with 11 bases separating them. The germline gives CDR1 SGHTA, CDR2 FQGNSA. This CDR3 comprises 13 residues. CDR3 coding DNA: TGTGCCAGCAGCTTCATTACAGGGAATGGCTACACCTTC. Translated: CASSFITGNGYTF. Full variable domain (rest looked up from reference TRBV7-2 and TRBJ1-2): GAGVSQSPSNKVTEKGKDVELRCDPISGHTALYWYRQSLGQGLEFLIYFQGNSAPDKSGLPSDRFSAERTGGSVSTLTIQRTQQEDSAVYLCASSFITGNGYTFGSGTRLTVV.

The chain combines TRBV6-2 or TRBV6-3 with TRBJ1-5; D is unclear. Germline V CDR1 and CDR2: MNHEY, SVGEGT. The V end lost 2 bases, the J end lost 4 bases, and 12 bases lay between the germline ends. This CDR3 contains 15 residues. CDR3 residues: CASSYERKGNQPQHF. The DNA for the CDR3 is TGTGCCAGCAGTTACGAGCGGAAGGGTAATCAGCCCCAGCATTTT.

The chain uses TRBV7-6 and TRBJ2-3, with 13 bases matching TRBD2. Germline assignment: CDR1 SGHVS and CDR2 FNYEAQ. The J segment lost 4 bases and the V segment lost 3 bases, leaving 4 bases of the junction unmatched. CDR3 length: 16 residues. The CDR3 loop reads CASSFLGLAGADTQYF. For the CDR3, the DNA is TGTGCCAGCAGCTTTCTAGGACTAGCGGGGGCAGATACGCAGTATTTT.

The genes are TRBV5-1 and TRBJ2-7; TRBD1 agrees at 7 bases. Germline V gene sequence: CDR1 SGHRS, CDR2 YFSETQ. V was clipped by 0 bases and J by 6 bases; unmatched bases: 9. The CDR3 contains 15 residues. The CDR3 coding sequence is TGCGCCAGCAGCTTGGAAAGACAGGGCATTCTCGAGCAGTACTTC. Protein: CASSLERQGILEQYF.

The chain couples TRBV3-1 (or the pseudogene TRBV3-2) to TRBJ1-6, with a possible D match to TRBD1 (6 bases). Germline V CDR1 and CDR2: LGHDT, YNNKEL (reference sequence). The CDR3 sequence is 16 residues long. The V end lost 1 base, the J end lost 7 bases, and 14 bases lay between the germline ends. In DNA form, the CDR3 reads TGTGCCAGCAGCCAAGCAGGGGCAAAGAGGAATTCACCCCTCCACTTT. This gives the protein CASSQAGAKRNSPLHF.

The chain links TRBV4-1 to TRBJ2-7, with 7 bases matching TRBD2. Per germline, CDR1 MGHRA and CDR2 YSYEKL. V dropped 4 bases and J dropped 3; count of bases not matched to a gene: 9. The CDR3 is 15 residues long. The CDR3 protein is CASSRGGQGGYEQYF. The CDR3 DNA reads TGCGCCAGCAGCCGGGGGGGTCAGGGCGGCTACGAGCAGTACTTC.

The V gene is TRBV6-4, the J gene TRBJ1-2, with 9 bases matching TRBD1. Germline CDR1 MRHNA, CDR2 SNTAGT. CDR3 size: 14 residues. Germline trimming cut 2 bases from V and 7 bases from J; bases unmatched to any gene: 5. The DNA for the CDR3 is TGTGCCAGCAGTGACAACAGGGGGCAGGGTGGCTACACCTTC. This codes for CASSDNRGQGGYTF.

The V call is TRBV2, the J call TRBJ1-2; possibly TRBD1 for D (6 bases). Looked up from germline, CDR1 is SNHLY and CDR2 is FYNNEI. V dropped 5 bases and J dropped 2 bases, with 15 bases sitting between them. The CDR3 runs 15 residues. The CDR3 loop is CASSLSGQLNYGYTF. CDR3 in DNA: TGTGCCAGCAGTTTGTCAGGACAGCTGAACTATGGCTACACCTTC.

Remarks on this clone: This specimen includes other DNA sequences encoding the same CDR3. V is TRBV18 and J is TRBJ2-7; 10 positions match TRBD1. The CDR3 is 14 residues long. J lost 2 bases, V lost 6 bases, and 4 bases had no gene match. Germline V gene sequence: CDR1 KGHSH, CDR2 LQKENI. CDR3 DNA sequence: TGTGCCAGCTCCACCGGGACAGGGGCCTACGAGCAGTACTTC. It codes for CASSTGTGAYEQYF.

About this clone itself: Additional DNA sequences in this sample encode the identical CDR3. The rearrangement uses TRBV19 and TRBJ2-7, with D perhaps matching TRBD2 (6 bases). The CDR3 has 15 amino acids. Deletions cut 3 bases from V and 0 bases from J, with 12 bases between. CDR1 and CDR2 (germline): LNHDA, SQIVND (reference sequence). The CDR3 region is CASSMAGQGSYEQYF. The CDR3 DNA sequence: TGTGCCAGTAGTATGGCGGGGCAGGGCTCCTACGAGCAGTACTTC.

This clone was counted a single time. The V call is TRBV6-2 or TRBV6-3, the J call TRBJ2-3; 10 nucleotides match TRBD2. The CDR3 has 15 residues. Germline CDR1 is MNHEY and CDR2 is SVGEGT. J lost 4 bases, V lost 6 bases, and 7 bases had no gene match. CDR3 in DNA: TGTGCCAGCAGCTCAAGCGGGGGGGCGGCAGATACGCAGTATTTT. Translated: CASSSSGGAADTQYF.

This chain uses TRBV4-3 with TRBJ2-7, with D maybe TRBD1 (7 bases). Germline values: CDR1 LGHNA, CDR2 YSLEER. The CDR3 contains 16 residues. Trimming shortened V by 0 bases and J by 3 bases, and 15 bases separated the two germline ends. The CDR3 nucleotides read TGCGCCAGCAGCCAAGATCGGCAGGGGGGTAACTACGAGCAGTACTTC. This translates into CASSQDRQGGNYEQYF.

The chain carries TRBV5-1 and TRBJ2-7, with 7 positions matching TRBD1. Unmatched junction bases numbered 7, after V lost 0 bases and J lost 4 bases. The CDR3 contains 15 residues. In germline, CDR1 is SGHRS, CDR2 YFSETQ. The CDR3 spells CASSLAPRDSYEQYF. CDR3 bases: TGCGCCAGCAGCTTGGCCCCCCGGGACAGTTACGAGCAGTACTTC.

The chain recombines TRBV5-5 with TRBJ2-7, with 9 bases identical to TRBD2. Germline V gene data show CDR1 as SGHKS and CDR2 as YYEKEE (reference sequence). The CDR3 loop spans 12 amino acids. V dropped 0 bases and J dropped 12; count of bases not matched to a gene: 4. The CDR3 nucleotides are TGTGCCAGCAGCTTGGGTCCTAGCGGGGTGTACTTC. It is translated as CASSLGPSGVYF.

This chain links TRBV4-3 with TRBJ2-7; weak D call: TRBD2 (7 bases). Trimming pared 4 bases from V and 0 bases from J, leaving 16 bases between. The germline V gene encodes CDR1 LGHNA and CDR2 YSLEER. CDR3 length equals 16 residues. The DNA for the CDR3 is TGCGCCAGCAGCCGCAGTGGAGGGGGGGACTCCTACGAGCAGTACTTC. Amino acid sequence: CASSRSGGGDSYEQYF.

The chain joins TRBV12-5 to TRBJ2-3; 10 bases match TRBD2. Germline trimming cut 6 bases from V and 4 bases from J; bases unmatched to any gene: 4. The CDR3 has 14 residues. From germline, CDR1 is LGHNT and CDR2 FRNRAP. CDR3 amino acids: CASGPGTSADTQYF. In DNA, the CDR3 is TGTGCTAGTGGCCCCGGGACTAGCGCAGATACGCAGTATTTT.

J is TRBJ2-7 and V is TRBV27; TRBD2 agrees at 9 bases. Germline V gene lookup returns CDR1 MNHEY and CDR2 SMNVEV (reference sequence). Germline trimming cut 2 bases from V and 1 base from J; bases unmatched to any gene: 6. CDR3 length: 16 amino acids. The CDR3 coding sequence is TGTGCCAGCAGTTTAGAGTCGAGCGGGGGGTCCTACGAGCAGTACTTC. Residues: CASSLESSGGSYEQYF.

This rearrangement joins TRBV19 to TRBJ2-5, with D possibly TRBD2 on 5 matching bases. Trimming stripped 2 bases from V and 5 bases from J, with 9 bases between. CDR1 and CDR2 (germline): LNHDA, SQIVND (reference sequence). The length of the CDR3 is 13 residues. The CDR3 region is CASSISGMETQYF. CDR3 in DNA: TGTGCCAGTAGTATATCCGGGATGGAGACCCAGTACTTC. Full variable domain (missing parts from reference TRBV19 and TRBJ2-5): DGGITQSPKYLFRKEGQNVTLSCEQNLNHDAMYWYRQDPGQGLRLIYYSQIVNDFQKGDIAEGYSVSREKKESFPLTVTSAQKNPTAFYLCASSISGMETQYFGPGTRLLVL.